Listed below are T cell receptor beta chains from one sample, sequenced in a study of cytomegalovirus exposure and HLA in healthy donors. Produced via immunoSEQ multiplex PCR; TCRdb's table is partial and in-frame only. The table includes 180,000 or so clones, 75% to 85% detected once. The source material was PBMCs. These receptors originate from a woman aged 25 to 39 in good health and CMV-seropositive. Both conserved end residues are part of each CDR3. The D gene is left open where the match is weak. The listing skips clone size in some rows; elsewhere it reads once, few, many or a size class.

J	size	D	length	V	DNA	CDR3
TRBJ2-7	.	TRBD2	16	TRBV18	TGTGCCAGCTCACCATATTTTGGACTAGCGGGAGACGAGCAGTACTTC	CASSPYFGLAGDEQYF
TRBJ2-5	.	TRBD1	15	TRBV27	TGTGCCAGCACACGGACAGGGGTAACTCAAGAGACCCAGTACTTC	CASTRTGVTQETQYF
TRBJ2-3	.	.	16	TRBV5-1	TGCGCCAGCGGTCTGGCGGGGACGTCCCCAACAGATACGCAGTATTTT	CASGLAGTSPTDTQYF
TRBJ1-5	few	.	15	TRBV15	TGTGCCACCAGCAGAGATTTGGCGGGAAATCAGCCCCAGCATTTT	CATSRDLAGNQPQHF
TRBJ2-6	.	TRBD2	19	TRBV5-1	TGCGCCAGCAGCTTGATGGTAGCGGGAGCGGTGGCTGGGGCCAACGTCCTGACTTTC	CASSLMVAGAVAGANVLTF
TRBJ1-1	.	TRBD1	15	TRBV18	TGTGCCAGCTCACCTAAGACAGGGGGTGACACTGAAGCTTTCTTT	CASSPKTGGDTEAFF
TRBJ1-4	.	TRBD1	16	TRBV11-2	TGTGCCAGCAGCCTCTCACAGGGGGCAACTAATGAAAAACTGTTTTTT	CASSLSQGATNEKLFF
TRBJ1-2	.	.	15	TRBV2	TGTGCCAGCAGCGAAAGACAGGCTTCTACCTATGGCTACACCTTC	CASSERQASTYGYTF
TRBJ2-3	few	TRBD2	18	TRBV10-3	TGTGCCATCAACGGTGGGGCTAGCGGGCGGACTAGCACAGATACGCAGTATTTT	CAINGGASGRTSTDTQYF
TRBJ1-3	few	TRBD1	15	TRBV5-5	TGTGCCAGCAGCTGGGACAGGGGATCTGGAAACACCATATATTTT	CASSWDRGSGNTIYF
TRBJ2-1	.	TRBD2	15	TRBV19	TGTGCCAGTAGTACGGCTAGCGGGAGAGGATATGAGCAGTTCTTC	CASSTASGRGYEQFF
TRBJ2-7	.	TRBD2	14	TRBV19	TGTGCCAGTAGTGCGGCGGGAGGGCAATCCGAGCAGTACTTC	CASSAAGGQSEQYF
TRBJ1-1	.	TRBD1	17	TRBV29-1	TGCAGCGGTGGTGTGCTGGACAGGGCAATGTGGAACACTGAAGCTTTCTTT	CSGGVLDRAMWNTEAFF
TRBJ1-1	.	.	13	TRBV7-3	TGTGCCAGCAGCTCCCAGGAAAACACTGAAGCTTTCTTT	CASSSQENTEAFF
TRBJ2-3	once	TRBD1	16	TRBV5-1	TGCGCCAGCAGCTTCAACACGGGACAGGGCACAGATACGCAGTATTTT	CASSFNTGQGTDTQYF
TRBJ1-1	.	.	13	TRBV6-5	TGTGCCAGCAGGGAAGGGCAGGGAAGTGAAGCTTTCTTT	CASREGQGSEAFF
TRBJ2-3	.	.	15	TRBV5-4	TGTGCCAGCAGCCCCGGGACACCTTTGACAGATACGCAGTATTTT	CASSPGTPLTDTQYF
TRBJ2-3	.	TRBD1	18	TRBV28	TGTGCCAGCACCGTACCGGGACAGGGGGCCCCAGTGACAGATACGCAGTATTTT	CASTVPGQGAPVTDTQYF
TRBJ2-7	few	.	13	TRBV7-6	TGTGCCAGCAGCTTAGAGGACAGCTACGAGCAGTACTTC	CASSLEDSYEQYF